These T cell receptor beta chains were read from a single sample in a study of cytomegalovirus exposure and HLA in healthy donors. Clones were read by immunoSEQ multiplex PCR, and TCRdb kept only the in-frame ones, dropping some. The sample contains 110,000 to 150,000 clones, about 82% of which appear only once. Sample: PBMCs. The receptors derive from a woman aged 40 to 55 in good health and CMV-seropositive. Both conserved end residues are part of each CDR3. The D gene is left open where the match is weak. For some rows the clone size is stated as once, few or many, or as a class when expanded; others skip it.

d_call	clone_size	v_call	j_call	cdr3_aa	cdr3_nt
-	-	TRBV29-1	TRBJ2-7	CSAGTGNYEQYF	TGCAGCGCCGGAACAGGGAATTACGAGCAGTACTTC
TRBD1	-	TRBV18	TRBJ1-5	CASSQGQGLGQPQHF	TGTGCCAGCTCACAGGGACAGGGACTTGGTCAGCCCCAGCATTTT
-	-	TRBV7-2	TRBJ2-5	CASSPSWTGKETQYF	TGTGCCAGCAGCCCAAGTTGGACGGGAAAAGAGACCCAGTACTTC
TRBD1	-	TRBV10-3	TRBJ1-5	CASGGRDQPQHF	TGTGCTTCAGGGGGCAGGGATCAGCCCCAGCATTTT
-	-	TRBV28	TRBJ2-7	CASRISGQAYEQYF	TGTGCCAGCAGAATTAGCGGACAAGCCTACGAGCAGTACTTC
TRBD2	-	TRBV11-3	TRBJ2-1	CASSSGAYGRGGEQFF	TGTGCCAGCAGCTCGGGGGCTTACGGGAGGGGGGGTGAGCAGTTCTTC
-	few	TRBV7-3	TRBJ1-1	CASSRSRNTEAFF	TGTGCCAGCAGCCGGAGTCGGAACACTGAAGCTTTCTTT
-	once	TRBV18	TRBJ2-2	CASSPERNTGELFF	TGTGCCAGCTCACCAGAGCGTAACACCGGGGAGCTGTTTTTT
TRBD2	-	TRBV2	TRBJ2-1	CASRSGGKGDEQFF	TGTGCCAGCAGGTCGGGAGGGAAGGGCGATGAGCAGTTCTTC
-	few	TRBV30	TRBJ1-1	CAWSPPDRTSTEAFF	TGTGCCTGGAGCCCCCCAGACAGGACGAGCACTGAAGCTTTCTTT
-	-	TRBV5-5	TRBJ2-3	CASSFLISQVPDTQYF	TGTGCCAGCAGCTTTCTTATCTCACAGGTACCAGATACGCAGTATTTT
TRBD2	-	TRBV12-5	TRBJ2-3	CASALRAGDTDTQYF	TGTGCTAGTGCCCTCAGGGCGGGGGACACAGATACGCAGTATTTT
TRBD2	-	TRBV7-2	TRBJ2-2	CASSLRLAGMNTGELFF	TGTGCCAGCAGCTTAAGACTAGCGGGGATGAACACCGGGGAGCTGTTTTTT
-	-	TRBV19	TRBJ1-1	CASSRGVTVNTEAFF	TGTGCCAGTAGTAGAGGAGTGACGGTGAACACTGAAGCTTTCTTT
-	-	TRBV5-1	TRBJ1-3	CASSLDRFYSGNTIYF	TGCGCCAGCAGCTTGGACAGGTTTTACTCTGGAAACACCATATATTTT
-	-	TRBV1	TRBJ2-1	CTSSQDRSLSYNEQFF	TGCACCAGCAGCCAAGATCGGAGTCTATCGTACAATGAGCAGTTCTTC
-	-	TRBV9	TRBJ1-4	CASTEGQGEKLFF	TGTGCCAGCACGGAGGGCCAAGGTGAAAAACTGTTTTTT
-	-	TRBV27	TRBJ1-4	CASSLDSSSGKLFF	TGTGCCAGCAGTTTGGACAGCAGTAGTGGAAAACTGTTTTTT
-	once	TRBV6-1	TRBJ2-1	CASSGPHGGRNEQFF	TGTGCCAGCAGTGGCCCCCATGGGGGGAGGAATGAGCAGTTCTTC
-	-	TRBV7-6	TRBJ2-1	CASSPGADEQFF	TGTGCCAGCAGCCCAGGGGCGGATGAGCAGTTCTTC
TRBD2	-	TRBV27	TRBJ2-2	CASSLLAGLTGELFF	TGTGCCAGCAGTTTACTAGCGGGTCTGACCGGGGAGCTGTTTTTT
TRBD2	-	TRBV7-2	TRBJ2-7	CASSLTPGLAAKQYF	TGTGCCAGCAGCTTGACTCCGGGACTAGCGGCAAAGCAGTACTTC
-	-	TRBV4-3	TRBJ1-2	CASSLLGADGNYGYTF	TGCGCCAGCAGCCTCCTAGGGGCTGATGGAAACTATGGCTACACCTTC
TRBD2	-	TRBV6-4	TRBJ2-7	CASSELAGGEQYF	TGTGCCAGCAGTGAACTCGCGGGAGGTGAGCAGTACTTC
-	once	TRBV11-2	TRBJ1-5	CASSLEGAGPQHF	TGTGCCAGCAGCTTGGAGGGTGCGGGGCCCCAGCATTTT
-	-	TRBV19	TRBJ1-2	CASSKLPGLHYGYTF	TGTGCCAGTAGTAAACTCCCAGGGCTGCACTATGGCTACACCTTC
-	-	TRBV6-5	TRBJ1-2	CASSYEGGYTF	TGTGCCAGCAGTTACGAGGGTGGCTACACCTTC
TRBD2	-	TRBV9	TRBJ2-2	CASRGTSGRIGGELFF	TGTGCCAGCAGAGGGACTAGCGGGAGAATTGGCGGGGAGCTGTTTTTT
-	-	TRBV27	TRBJ1-6	CASSDAGRAYNSPLHF	TGTGCCAGCAGTGACGCGGGGCGCGCATATAATTCACCCCTCCACTTT
TRBD1	once	TRBV29-1	TRBJ1-2	CSVPTGGDYGYTF	TGCAGCGTGCCGACAGGGGGCGACTATGGCTACACCTTC
-	-	TRBV5-1	TRBJ2-5	CASSLGGGQPQETQYF	TGCGCCAGCAGCCTGGGTGGAGGTCAGCCCCAAGAGACCCAGTACTTC
-	few	TRBV25-1	TRBJ2-5	CASSKPTYQETQYF	TGTGCCAGCAGTAAGCCCACGTACCAAGAGACCCAGTACTTC
-	-	TRBV7-8	TRBJ2-7	CASSSGMTYEQYF	TGTGCCAGCAGCTCCGGGATGACCTACGAGCAGTACTTC
-	-	TRBV21-1	TRBJ2-3	CASSKGRTSGSVTDTQYF	TGTGCCAGCAGCAAAGGGAGGACTAGCGGGAGTGTGACAGATACGCAGTATTTT
-	once	TRBV2	TRBJ1-1	CASSEAHRRGMDTEAFF	TGTGCCAGCAGTGAAGCGCATCGGAGAGGGATGGACACTGAAGCTTTCTTT
TRBD2	-	TRBV18	TRBJ2-1	CASHGWGSGDDEQFF	TGTGCCAGCCACGGGTGGGGTAGCGGGGACGATGAGCAGTTCTTC